A selection of T cell receptor beta chains follows, all from one sample in a study of T-cell memory formation after mild COVID-19. TCRdb re-called the 5' RACE reads through MiXCR, storing one row per CDR3 protein. The sample has over 10,000 distinct CDR3 sequences, 14% seen once. Sequencing used PBMCs or a T cell subset sorted from them (not recorded which). Every receptor here comes from a man aged 18 to 30 who had mild COVID-19 (a few samples of this study predate the infection). Cell type and time point are not known. Both conserved end residues are part of each CDR3. Fields, in order: J gene, D gene, V gene, clone size, CDR3 protein, CDR3 DNA. The D gene is left open where the match is weak. Part of the rows lack a size; the others show once, few, many or a class for expanded clones.

>TRBJ2-2|TRBD1|TRBV15|few
CATSGGAGQGYTGELFF
TGTGCCACCAGCGGGGGAGCGGGACAGGGTTACACCGGGGAGCTGTTTTTT
>TRBJ1-3|.|TRBV25-1|.
CASSEYRAGNTIYF
TGTGCCAGCAGTGAATATAGGGCCGGAAACACCATATATTTT
>TRBJ2-7|.|TRBV20-1|many
CSVKTGGLYEQYF
TGCAGTGTTAAGACCGGGGGGCTCTACGAGCAGTACTTC
>TRBJ2-5|TRBD1|TRBV7-2|.
CASSSRQGALETQYF
TGTGCCAGCAGCTCGAGACAGGGGGCTCTTGAGACCCAGTACTTC
>TRBJ2-3|.|TRBV29-1|few
CSVWGGASDTQYF
TGCAGCGTTTGGGGGGGGGCAAGCGATACGCAGTATTTT
>TRBJ1-6|.|TRBV12-3/TRBV12-4|few
CASSYGSRSPLHF
TGTGCCAGCAGTTACGGGTCTCGGTCACCCCTCCACTTT
>TRBJ1-5|.|TRBV3-1|few
CASSPRGGPNQPQHF
TGTGCCAGCAGCCCTCGAGGAGGGCCCAATCAGCCCCAGCATTTT
>TRBJ2-7|TRBD1|TRBV4-3|many
CASSQDPGGDYEQYF
TGCGCCAGCAGCCAAGACCCAGGGGGCGACTACGAGCAGTACTTC
>TRBJ2-2|TRBD1|TRBV7-6|few
CASALTTRGKLAGELFF
TGTGCCAGCGCGCTTACGACCAGGGGGAAGTTAGCCGGGGAGCTGTTTTTT
>TRBJ2-3|.|TRBV7-7|many
CASSQDSITDTQYF
TGTGCCAGCAGCCAGGACAGTATCACAGATACGCAGTATTTT
>TRBJ2-7|.|TRBV27|.
CASSPSGLYLYEQYF
TGTGCCAGCAGCCCCTCAGGGTTATACCTCTACGAGCAGTACTTC
>TRBJ2-1|.|TRBV6-2/TRBV6-3|medium-sized
CASSTGRGNEQFF
TGTGCCAGCAGTACGGGCCGAGGGAATGAGCAGTTCTTC